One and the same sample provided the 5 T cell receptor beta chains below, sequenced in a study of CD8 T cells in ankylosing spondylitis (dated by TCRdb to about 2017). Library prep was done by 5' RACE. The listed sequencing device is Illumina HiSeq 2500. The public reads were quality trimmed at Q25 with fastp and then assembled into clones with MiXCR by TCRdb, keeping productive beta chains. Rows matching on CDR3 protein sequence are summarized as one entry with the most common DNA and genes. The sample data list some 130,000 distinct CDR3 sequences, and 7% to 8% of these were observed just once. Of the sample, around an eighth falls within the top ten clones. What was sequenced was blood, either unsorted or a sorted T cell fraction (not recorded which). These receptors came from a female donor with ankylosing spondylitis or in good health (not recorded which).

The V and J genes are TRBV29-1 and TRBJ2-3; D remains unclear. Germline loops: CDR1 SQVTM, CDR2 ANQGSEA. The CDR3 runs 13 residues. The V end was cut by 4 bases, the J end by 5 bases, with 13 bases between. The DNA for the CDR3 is TGCAGCGTTGGCCAGATATCCGGAGATACGCAGTATTTT. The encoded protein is CSVGQISGDTQYF.

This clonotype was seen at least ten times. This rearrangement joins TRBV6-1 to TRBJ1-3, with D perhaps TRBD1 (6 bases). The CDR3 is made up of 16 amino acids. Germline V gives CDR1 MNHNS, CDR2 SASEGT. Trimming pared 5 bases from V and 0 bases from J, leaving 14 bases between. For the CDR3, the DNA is TGTGCCAGCAGTCGCCGAGGGACATTCTCTGGAAACACCATATATTTT. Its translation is CASSRRGTFSGNTIYF.

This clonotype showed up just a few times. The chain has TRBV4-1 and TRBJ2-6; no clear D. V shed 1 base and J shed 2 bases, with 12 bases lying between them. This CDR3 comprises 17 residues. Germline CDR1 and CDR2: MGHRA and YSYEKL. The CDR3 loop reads CASSQGSDGTGANVLTF. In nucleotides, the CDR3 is TGCGCCAGCAGCCAAGGGTCCGACGGTACTGGGGCCAACGTCCTGACTTTC.

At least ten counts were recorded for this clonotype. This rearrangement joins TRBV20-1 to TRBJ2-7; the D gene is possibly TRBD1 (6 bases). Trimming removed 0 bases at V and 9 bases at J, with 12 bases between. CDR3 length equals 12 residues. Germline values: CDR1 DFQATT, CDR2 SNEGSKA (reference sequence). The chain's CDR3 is CSARDRQVGQYF. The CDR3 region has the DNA TGCAGTGCTAGAGATCGACAGGTTGGGCAGTACTTC.

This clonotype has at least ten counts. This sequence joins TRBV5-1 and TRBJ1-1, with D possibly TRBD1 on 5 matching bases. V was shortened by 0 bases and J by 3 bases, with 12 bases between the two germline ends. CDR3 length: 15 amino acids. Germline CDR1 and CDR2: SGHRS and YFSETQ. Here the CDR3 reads CASSLARLGDTEAFF. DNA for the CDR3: TGCGCCAGCAGCTTGGCCCGGCTGGGGGACACTGAAGCTTTCTTT.